This TCR beta chain was sequenced in a study of T cells expressing NK-cell markers. General observations from the study: The study left the HCMV specificity of expanded NKG2C+ T cell clones unresolved.

TCRdb re-called the 5' RACE reads and catalogs CDR3 proteins one per entry, DNA excluded. The sample has hundreds of thousands of distinct CDR3 sequences. On this clonotype itself: Its matching antigen is unknown.

The CDR3 consists of 15 residues. From germline, CDR1 is SGHRS and CDR2 YFSETQ. The sequenced material came from blood T cells: a sorted CD56 or NKG2C T cell subset, CD4+ or CD8+ T cells, or bulk PBMC T cells (not recorded which). The sequence came from a man aged 18-75 years in good health. This chain joins TRBV5-1 and TRBJ2-1; the TRBD1 assignment by TCRdb is unverifiable without DNA. The chain's CDR3 is CASSLPSQGNNEQFF.